This TCR beta chain was observed in a study of low-dose radiotherapy and immunotherapy resistance in tumors. Across the study: Intravenous administration to patients comprised nivolumab at 240 mg every two weeks and ipilimumab at 1 mg/kg every six weeks.

This clonotype was found a few times. The time point: before trial treatment. The donors' regimen was nivolumab, ipilimumab, aspirin, low-dose cyclophosphamide and low-dose radiotherapy. Eligible patients bore advanced solid tumors devoid of tumor-infiltrating lymphocytes. In germline, CDR1 is SNHLY, CDR2 FYNNEI. This CDR3 has 15 residues. The V end was cut by 7 bases, the J end by 0 bases, with 15 bases between. Covering alpha and beta chains, TRAV- and TRBV-specific primers were used for the first-strand cDNA. PCR amplification of the TCRs was performed with Phusion for 20 PCR cycles, and it relied on a constant-region primer together with a V-primer adapter. It was by in vitro transcription that isolated mRNA was amplified. One entry per CDR3 protein results from TCRdb running MiXCR on the reads. The data hold 54,000 or so distinct CDR3 sequences, with about 23% observed a single time.

This TCR derives from a male donor with prostate cancer. Material: PBMCs, obtained before treatment. This chain links TRBV2 with TRBJ2-5; the D gene is possibly TRBD1 (6 bases). The CDR3 reads CASNPFRGNQETQYF. In nucleotides, the CDR3 is TGTGCCAGCAACCCTTTCAGGGGTAACCAAGAGACCCAGTACTTC. The full variable domain, in which reference TRBV2 and TRBJ2-5 provide the parts outside the CDR3, is EPEVTQTPSHQVTQMGQEVILRCVPISNHLYFYWYRQILGQKVEFLVSFYNNEISEKSEIFDDQFSVERPDGSNFTLKIRSTKLEDSAMYFCASNPFRGNQETQYFGPGTRLLVL.